This TCR beta chain was documented in a study of blood T cell repertoires in COVID-19. There are 15 residues in the CDR3. Original handling: Amplification of reference gene primers provided the estimated nucleated cell counts. TCRdb's table, derived via immunoSEQ multiplex PCR, lists solely in-frame clones and lacks some. V and J calls and clone size follow that table, whereas D and trimming were derived from the DNA. The data hold fewer than 300,000 clones, with 90% observed a single time. Cohort allocation depended upon clinical history that participants reported. This receptor was identified in a woman aged 25 to 39 who had recovered from COVID-19. Sequences were obtained from PBMCs or T cells enriched from blood (not recorded which). The V and J genes are TRBV21-1 and TRBJ1-1; whether TRBD1, the table's D call, matches the DNA was not checked. TRBV21-1 is a pseudogene segment. DNA of the CDR3: TGTGCCAGCAGCACGAAGCCGAGGACAGGGTGGCATGCTTTCTTT. It specifies CASSTKPRTGWHAFF.